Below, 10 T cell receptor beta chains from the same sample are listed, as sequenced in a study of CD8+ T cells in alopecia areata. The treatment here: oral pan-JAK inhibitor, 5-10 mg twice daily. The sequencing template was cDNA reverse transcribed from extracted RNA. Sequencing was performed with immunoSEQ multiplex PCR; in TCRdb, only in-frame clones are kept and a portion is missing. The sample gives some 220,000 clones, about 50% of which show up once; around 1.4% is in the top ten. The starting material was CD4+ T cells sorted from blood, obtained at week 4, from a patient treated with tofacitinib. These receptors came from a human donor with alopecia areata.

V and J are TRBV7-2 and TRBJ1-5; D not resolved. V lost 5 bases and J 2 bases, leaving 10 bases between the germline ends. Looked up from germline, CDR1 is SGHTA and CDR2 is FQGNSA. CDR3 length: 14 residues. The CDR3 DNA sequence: TGTGCCAGCAGCCGACGGTCCGGCAATCAGCCCCAGCATTTT. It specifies CASSRRSGNQPQHF.

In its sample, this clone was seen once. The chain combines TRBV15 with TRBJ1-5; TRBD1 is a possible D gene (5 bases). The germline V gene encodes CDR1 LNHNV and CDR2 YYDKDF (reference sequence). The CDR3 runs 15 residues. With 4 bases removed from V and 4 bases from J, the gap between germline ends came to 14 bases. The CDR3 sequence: CATSTGTLRNQPQHF. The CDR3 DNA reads TGTGCCACCAGCACGGGGACCCTCCGGAATCAGCCCCAGCATTTT.

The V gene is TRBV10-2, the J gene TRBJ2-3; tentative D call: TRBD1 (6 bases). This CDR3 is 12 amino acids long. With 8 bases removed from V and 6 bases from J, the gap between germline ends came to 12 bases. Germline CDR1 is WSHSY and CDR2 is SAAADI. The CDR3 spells CASETGGDTQYF. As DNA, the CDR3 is TGCGCCAGCGAGACAGGTGGCGATACGCAGTATTTT.

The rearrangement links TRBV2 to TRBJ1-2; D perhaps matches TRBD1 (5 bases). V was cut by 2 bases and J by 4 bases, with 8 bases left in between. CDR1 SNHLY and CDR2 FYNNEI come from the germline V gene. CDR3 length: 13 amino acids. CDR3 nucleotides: TGTGCCAGCAGTGAAAGCAGGGCCTATGGCTACACCTTC. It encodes CASSESRAYGYTF.

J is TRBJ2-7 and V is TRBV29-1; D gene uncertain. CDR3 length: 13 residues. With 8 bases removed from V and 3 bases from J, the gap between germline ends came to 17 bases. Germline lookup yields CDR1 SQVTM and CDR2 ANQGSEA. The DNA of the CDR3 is TGCAGCCTCCTCCGCGACATCTTCTACGAGCAGTACTTC. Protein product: CSLLRDIFYEQYF.

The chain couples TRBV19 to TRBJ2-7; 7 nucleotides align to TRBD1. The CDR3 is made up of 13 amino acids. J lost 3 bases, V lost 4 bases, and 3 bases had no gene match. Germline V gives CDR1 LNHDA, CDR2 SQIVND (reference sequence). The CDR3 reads CASSTRQGYEQYF. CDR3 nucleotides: TGTGCCAGTAGTACCCGACAGGGCTACGAGCAGTACTTC.

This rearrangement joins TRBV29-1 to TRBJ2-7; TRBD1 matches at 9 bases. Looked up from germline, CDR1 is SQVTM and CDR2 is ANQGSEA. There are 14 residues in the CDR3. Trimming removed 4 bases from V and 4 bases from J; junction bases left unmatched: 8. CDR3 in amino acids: CSVARQGGSYEQYF. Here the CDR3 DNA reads TGCAGCGTTGCTCGACAGGGGGGTTCTTACGAGCAGTACTTC.

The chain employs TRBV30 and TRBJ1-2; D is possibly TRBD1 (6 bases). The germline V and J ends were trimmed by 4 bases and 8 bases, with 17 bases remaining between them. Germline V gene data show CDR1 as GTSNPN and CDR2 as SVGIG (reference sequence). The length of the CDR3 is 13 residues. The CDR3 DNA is TGTGCCTGGACCGAAAACAGGGTAGGCGGCTACACCTTC. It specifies CAWTENRVGGYTF.

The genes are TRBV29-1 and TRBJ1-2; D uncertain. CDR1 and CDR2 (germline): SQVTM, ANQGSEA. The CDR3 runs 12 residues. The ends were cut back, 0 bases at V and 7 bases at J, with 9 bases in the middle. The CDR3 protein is CSVEDKLRGYTF. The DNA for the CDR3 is TGCAGCGTTGAAGATAAACTGCGTGGCTACACCTTC. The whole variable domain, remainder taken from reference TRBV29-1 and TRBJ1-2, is SAVISQKPSRDICQRGTSLTIQCQVDSQVTMMFWYRQQPGQSLTLIATANQGSEATYESGFVIDKFPISRPNLTFSTLTVSNMSPEDSSIYLCSVEDKLRGYTFGSGTRLTVV.

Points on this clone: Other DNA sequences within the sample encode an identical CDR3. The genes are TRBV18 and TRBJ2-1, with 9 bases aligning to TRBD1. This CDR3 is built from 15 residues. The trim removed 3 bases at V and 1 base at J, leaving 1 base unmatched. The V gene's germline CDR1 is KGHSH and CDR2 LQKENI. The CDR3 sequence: CASSPGQGSYNEQFF. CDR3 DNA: TGTGCCAGCTCACCGGGACAGGGTTCCTACAATGAGCAGTTCTTC.